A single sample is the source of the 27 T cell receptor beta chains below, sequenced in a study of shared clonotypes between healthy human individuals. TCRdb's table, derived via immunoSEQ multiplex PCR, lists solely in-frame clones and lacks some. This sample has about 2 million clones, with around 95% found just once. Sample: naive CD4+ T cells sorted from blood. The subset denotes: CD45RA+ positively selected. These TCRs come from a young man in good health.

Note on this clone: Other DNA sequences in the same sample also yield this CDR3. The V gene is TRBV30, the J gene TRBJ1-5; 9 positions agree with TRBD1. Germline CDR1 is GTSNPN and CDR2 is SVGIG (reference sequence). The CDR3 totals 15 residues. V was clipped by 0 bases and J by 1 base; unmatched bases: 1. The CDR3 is CAWSVGQGSNQPQHF. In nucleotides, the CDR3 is TGTGCCTGGAGTGTCGGACAGGGGAGCAATCAGCCCCAGCATTTT.

Written as DNA, the CDR3 is TGTGCCAGCATCCGAAGGTGGGGGGGAGGCAATGAGCAGTTCTTC. This gives the protein CASIRRWGGGNEQFF. V and J are TRBV2 and TRBJ2-1; 7 bases line up with TRBD2. The CDR3 totals 15 residues. Germline assignment: CDR1 SNHLY and CDR2 FYNNEI. Trimming removed 7 bases from V and 6 bases from J; junction bases left unmatched: 12.

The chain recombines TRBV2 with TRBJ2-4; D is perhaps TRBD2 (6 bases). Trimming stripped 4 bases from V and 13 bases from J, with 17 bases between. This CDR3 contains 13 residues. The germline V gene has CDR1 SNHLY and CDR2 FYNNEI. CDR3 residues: CASSAGTWSWQYF. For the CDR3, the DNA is TGTGCCAGCAGTGCCGGGACTTGGTCATGGCAGTACTTC.

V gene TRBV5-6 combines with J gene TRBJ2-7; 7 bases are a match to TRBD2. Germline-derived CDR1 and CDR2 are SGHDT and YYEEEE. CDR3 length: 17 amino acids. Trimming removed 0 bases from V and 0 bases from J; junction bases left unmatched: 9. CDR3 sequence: CASSLERGLMFSYEQYF. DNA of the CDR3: TGTGCCAGCAGCTTGGAGCGGGGACTAATGTTCTCCTACGAGCAGTACTTC.

The CDR3: CASSSTAVDQPQHF. DNA of the CDR3: TGTGCCAGCAGCTCTACCGCTGTGGATCAGCCCCAGCATTTT. The chain carries TRBV6-6 and TRBJ1-5; D remains unclear. Germline CDR1 reads MNHNY; CDR2 reads SVGAGI (reference sequence). The V gene lost 6 bases and the J gene lost 5 bases, with 14 bases spanning the gap. The CDR3 consists of 14 residues.

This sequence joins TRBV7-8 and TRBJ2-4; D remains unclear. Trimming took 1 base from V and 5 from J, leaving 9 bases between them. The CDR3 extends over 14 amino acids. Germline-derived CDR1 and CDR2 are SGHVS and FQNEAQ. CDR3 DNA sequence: TGTGCCAGCAGCTTAGTTCGGAACGAAAACATTCAGTACTTC. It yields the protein CASSLVRNENIQYF.

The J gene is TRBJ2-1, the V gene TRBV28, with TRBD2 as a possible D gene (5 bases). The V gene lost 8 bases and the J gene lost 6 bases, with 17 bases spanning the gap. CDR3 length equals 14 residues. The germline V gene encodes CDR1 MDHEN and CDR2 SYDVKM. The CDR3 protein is CASLDSTAGNEQFF. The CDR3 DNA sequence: TGTGCCAGCTTGGACTCGACGGCTGGCAATGAGCAGTTCTTC.

CDR3 sequence: CASDAGGRGDEQFF. CDR3 bases: TGCGCCAGCGATGCGGGGGGGAGAGGGGATGAGCAGTTCTTC. The genes are TRBV10-2 and TRBJ2-1, with 9 bases fitting TRBD2. Trimming took 8 bases from V and 8 from J; bases not matched to a gene: 10. Germline V gene lookup returns CDR1 WSHSY and CDR2 SAAADI. This CDR3 has 14 amino acids.

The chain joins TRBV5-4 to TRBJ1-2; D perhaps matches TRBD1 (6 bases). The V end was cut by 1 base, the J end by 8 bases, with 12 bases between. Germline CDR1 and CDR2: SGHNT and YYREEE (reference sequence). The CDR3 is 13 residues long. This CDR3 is CASSLQGQDGYTF. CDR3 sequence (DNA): TGTGCCAGCAGCTTGCAGGGGCAGGACGGCTACACCTTC. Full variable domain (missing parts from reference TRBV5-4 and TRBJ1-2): ETGVTQSPTHLIKTRGQQVTLRCSSQSGHNTVSWYQQALGQGPQFIFQYYREEENGRGNFPPRFSGLQFPNYSSELNVNALELDDSALYLCASSLQGQDGYTFGSGTRLTVV.

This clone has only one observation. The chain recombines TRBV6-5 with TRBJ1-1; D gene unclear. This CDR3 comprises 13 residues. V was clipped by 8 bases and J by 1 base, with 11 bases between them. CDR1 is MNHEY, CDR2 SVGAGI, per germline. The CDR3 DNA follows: TGTGCCAGCGAAAACAGAGAGAACACTGAAGCTTTCTTT. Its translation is CASENRENTEAFF.

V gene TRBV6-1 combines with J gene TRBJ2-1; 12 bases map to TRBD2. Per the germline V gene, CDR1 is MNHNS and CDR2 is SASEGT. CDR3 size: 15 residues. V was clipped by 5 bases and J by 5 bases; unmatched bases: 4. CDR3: CASSTGLAGHNEQFF. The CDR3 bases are TGTGCCAGCAGTACTGGACTAGCGGGGCACAATGAGCAGTTCTTC.

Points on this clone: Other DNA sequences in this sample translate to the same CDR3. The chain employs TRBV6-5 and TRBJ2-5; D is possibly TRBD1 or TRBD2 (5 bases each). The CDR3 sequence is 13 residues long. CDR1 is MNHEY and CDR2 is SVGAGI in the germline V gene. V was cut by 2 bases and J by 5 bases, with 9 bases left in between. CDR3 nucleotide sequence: TGTGCCAGCAGTTACGGGGGTGGTGAGACCCAGTACTTC. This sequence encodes CASSYGGGETQYF.

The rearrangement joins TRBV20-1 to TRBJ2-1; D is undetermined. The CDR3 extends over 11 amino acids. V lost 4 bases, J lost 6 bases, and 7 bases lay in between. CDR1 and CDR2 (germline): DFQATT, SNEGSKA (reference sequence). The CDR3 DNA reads TGCAGTGCTACACTCACCAATGAGCAGTTCTTC. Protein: CSATLTNEQFF.

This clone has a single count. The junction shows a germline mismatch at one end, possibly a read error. CDR3: CAVSRLPGTYEQYF. Here the CDR3 DNA reads TGTGCCGTCAGCAGACTTCCAGGTACCTACGAGCAGTACTTC. The chain joins TRBV10-3 to TRBJ2-7, with no clear D. The CDR3 totals 14 residues. Germline values: CDR1 ENHRY, CDR2 SYGVKD.

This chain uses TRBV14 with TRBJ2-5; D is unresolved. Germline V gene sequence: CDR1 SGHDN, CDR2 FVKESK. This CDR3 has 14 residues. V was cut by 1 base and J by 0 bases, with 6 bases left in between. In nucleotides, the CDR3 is TGTGCCAGCAGCCAAGTGTCCTACCAAGAGACCCAGTACTTC. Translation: CASSQVSYQETQYF. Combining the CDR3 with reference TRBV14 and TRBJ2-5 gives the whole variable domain EAGVTQFPSHSVIEKGQTVTLRCDPISGHDNLYWYRRVMGKEIKFLLHFVKESKQDESGMPNNRFLAERTGGTYSTLKVQPAELEDSGVYFCASSQVSYQETQYFGPGTRLLVL.

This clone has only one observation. In DNA, the CDR3 is TGTGCCAGCAGCTTGACTAGGCAAGAGACCCAGTACTTC. Its protein product is CASSLTRQETQYF. This rearrangement joins TRBV7-8 to TRBJ2-5; D might be TRBD2 (6 bases). V lost 3 bases and J 2 bases, leaving 7 bases between the germline ends. CDR3 size: 13 residues. CDR1 is SGHVS and CDR2 is FQNEAQ in the germline V gene.

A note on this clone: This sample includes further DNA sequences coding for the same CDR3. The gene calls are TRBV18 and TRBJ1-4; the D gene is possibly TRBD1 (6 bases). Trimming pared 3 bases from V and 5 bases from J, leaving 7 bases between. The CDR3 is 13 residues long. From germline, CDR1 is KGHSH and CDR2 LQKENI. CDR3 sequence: CASSPDRNEKLFF. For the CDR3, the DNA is TGTGCCAGCTCACCGGACAGAAATGAAAAACTGTTTTTT.

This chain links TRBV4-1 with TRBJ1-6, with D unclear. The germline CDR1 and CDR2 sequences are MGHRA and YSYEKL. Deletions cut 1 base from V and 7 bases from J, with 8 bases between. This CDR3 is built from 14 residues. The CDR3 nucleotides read TGCGCCAGCAGCCAAGTAAGTAGGAATTCACCCCTCCACTTT. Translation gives CASSQVSRNSPLHF.

CDR3 coding DNA: TGTGCCAGCAGCAGCGGGACAGATAACTTCTACGAGCAGTACTTC. It codes for CASSSGTDNFYEQYF. The chain uses TRBV28 and TRBJ2-7, with D perhaps TRBD1 or TRBD2 (7 bases each). V was cut by 6 bases and J by 3 bases, with 18 bases left in between. The germline CDR1 and CDR2 sequences are MDHEN and SYDVKM. This CDR3 contains 15 residues.

The CDR3 spells CASSLGPPGPDAVNIQYF. DNA of the CDR3: TGTGCCAGCAGCTTAGGGCCCCCGGGACCCGACGCGGTAAACATTCAGTACTTC. This chain links TRBV7-6 with TRBJ2-4; the D gene could be TRBD1 or TRBD2 (5 bases each). Per germline, CDR1 SGHVS and CDR2 FNYEAQ. This CDR3 spans 18 amino acids. The V gene lost 1 base and the J gene lost 6 bases, with 22 bases spanning the gap. Full variable domain (missing parts from reference TRBV7-6 and TRBJ2-4): GAGVSQSPRYKVTKRGQDVALRCDPISGHVSLYWYRQALGQGPEFLTYFNYEAQQDKSGLPNDRFSAERPEGSISTLTIQRTEQRDSAMYRCASSLGPPGPDAVNIQYFGAGTRLSVL.

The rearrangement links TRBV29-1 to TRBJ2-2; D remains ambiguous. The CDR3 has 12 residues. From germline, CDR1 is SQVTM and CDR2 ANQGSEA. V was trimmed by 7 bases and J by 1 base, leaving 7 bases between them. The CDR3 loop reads CSALRNTGELFF. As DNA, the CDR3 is TGCAGCGCCCTCCGGAACACCGGGGAGCTGTTTTTT.

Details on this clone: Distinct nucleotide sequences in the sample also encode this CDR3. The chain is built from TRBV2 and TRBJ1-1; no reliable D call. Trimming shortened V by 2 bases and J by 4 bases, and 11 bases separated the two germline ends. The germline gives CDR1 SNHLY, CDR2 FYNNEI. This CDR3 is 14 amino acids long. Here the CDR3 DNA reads TGTGCCAGCAGTGAACGCGGTTGGGGCACTGAAGCTTTCTTT. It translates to CASSERGWGTEAFF.

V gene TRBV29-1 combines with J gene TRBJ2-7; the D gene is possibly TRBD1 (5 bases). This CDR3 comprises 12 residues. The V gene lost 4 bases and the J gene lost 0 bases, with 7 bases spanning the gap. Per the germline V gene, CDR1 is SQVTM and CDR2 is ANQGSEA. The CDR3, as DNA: TGCAGCGTTGTCGACAGCTCCTACGAGCAGTACTTC. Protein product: CSVVDSSYEQYF.

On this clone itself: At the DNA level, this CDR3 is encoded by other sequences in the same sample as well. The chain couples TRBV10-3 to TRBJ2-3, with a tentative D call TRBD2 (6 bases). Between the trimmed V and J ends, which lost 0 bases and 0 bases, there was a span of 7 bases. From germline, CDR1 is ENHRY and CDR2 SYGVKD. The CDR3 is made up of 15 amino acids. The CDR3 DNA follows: TGTGCCATCAGTGAGTCCGGGGGTAGCACAGATACGCAGTATTTT. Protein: CAISESGGSTDTQYF.

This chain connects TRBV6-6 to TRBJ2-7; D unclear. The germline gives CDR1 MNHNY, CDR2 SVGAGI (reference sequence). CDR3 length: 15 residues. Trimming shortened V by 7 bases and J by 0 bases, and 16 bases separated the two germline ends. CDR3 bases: TGTGCCAGCACCCAAGGCGGCTTATACTCCTACGAGCAGTACTTC. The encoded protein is CASTQGGLYSYEQYF.

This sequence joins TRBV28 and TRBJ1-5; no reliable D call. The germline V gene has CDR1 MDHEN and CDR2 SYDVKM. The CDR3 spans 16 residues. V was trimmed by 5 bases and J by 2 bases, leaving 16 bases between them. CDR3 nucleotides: TGTGCCAGCAGTCGTGAGGATGGACCAGGCAATCAGCCCCAGCATTTT. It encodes CASSREDGPGNQPQHF.

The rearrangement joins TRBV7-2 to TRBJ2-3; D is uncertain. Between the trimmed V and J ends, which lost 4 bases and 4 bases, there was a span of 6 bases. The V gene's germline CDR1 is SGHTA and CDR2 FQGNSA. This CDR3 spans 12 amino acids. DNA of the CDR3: TGTGCCAGCAGCTGGGCGGCAGATACGCAGTATTTT. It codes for CASSWAADTQYF.